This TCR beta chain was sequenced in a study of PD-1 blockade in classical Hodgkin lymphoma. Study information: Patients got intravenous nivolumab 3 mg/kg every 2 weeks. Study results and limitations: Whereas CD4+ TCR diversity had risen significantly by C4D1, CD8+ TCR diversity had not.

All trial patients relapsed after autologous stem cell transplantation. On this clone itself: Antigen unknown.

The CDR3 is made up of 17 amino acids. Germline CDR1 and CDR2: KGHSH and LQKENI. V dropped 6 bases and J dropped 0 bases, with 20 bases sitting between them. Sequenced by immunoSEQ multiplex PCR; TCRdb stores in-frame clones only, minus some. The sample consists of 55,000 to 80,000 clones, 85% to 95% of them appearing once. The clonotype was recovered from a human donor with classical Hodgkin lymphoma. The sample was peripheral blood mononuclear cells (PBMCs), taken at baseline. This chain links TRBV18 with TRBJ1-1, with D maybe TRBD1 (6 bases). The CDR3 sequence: CASSLGEGGMMNTEAFF. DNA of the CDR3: TGTGCCAGCTCCCTAGGGGAAGGGGGAATGATGAACACTGAAGCTTTCTTT.